The TCR beta chain under discussion was sequenced for a study of patients and donors after allogeneic stem cell transplantation. Germline V gives CDR1 DFQATT, CDR2 SNEGSKA (reference sequence). The trim removed 6 bases at V and 1 base at J, leaving 4 bases unmatched. This CDR3 contains 13 residues. TCRdb processed the RT-PCR reads anew with MiXCR; each CDR3 protein has one entry. Of about 400,000 distinct CDR3 sequences in the sample, approximately 16% were seen once. A few counts support this clonotype. The chain employs TRBV20-1 and TRBJ2-7, with 9 bases lining up with TRBD2. Sequences were obtained from blood, either unsorted or a sorted T cell fraction (not recorded which). The TCR was taken from a human donor who was either an allogeneic HSCT recipient or a stem cell or donor lymphocyte infusion donor (not recorded which). It is not recorded whose cells these are; they may come from a transplant donor. In DNA form, the CDR3 reads TGCAGTGCCGCGACTAGCGGTTCCTACGAGCAGTACTTC. This sequence encodes CSAATSGSYEQYF.